These 7 T cell receptor beta chains share one sample of origin, sequenced in a study of Graves' ophthalmopathy and Graves' hyperthyroidism. The TCR beta CDR3 regions underwent amplification from RNA transcripts. Second-round multiplex PCR came after first-round RT-PCR with HTBI primers. TCRdb reprocessed the multiplex PCR reads via MiXCR and lists one record per CDR3 protein. Altogether about 550,000 distinct CDR3 sequences are present, about 40% being singletons, with the ten largest covering 3.5% to 4.5%. The material sequenced was peripheral blood or thyroid tissue (not recorded which). These receptor sequences come from an adult man with Graves' hyperthyroidism.

This chain joins TRBV11-2 and TRBJ1-2; 7 nucleotides agree with TRBD1. Trimming at V came to 5 bases and at J to 2 bases, leaving 8 bases not matched to a gene. The CDR3 runs 15 residues. Germline V CDR1 and CDR2: SGHAT, FQNNGV. Here the CDR3 reads CASSMRQGRNYGYTF. The CDR3 bases are TGTGCCAGCAGCATGAGACAGGGACGGAACTATGGCTACACCTTC.

This clonotype was counted ten times or more. The J gene is TRBJ1-1, the V gene TRBV4-1, with D maybe TRBD1 (5 bases). Germline V gene sequence: CDR1 MGHRA, CDR2 YSYEKL. The CDR3 runs to 16 residues. V lost 1 base and J lost 0, with 12 bases in between. The CDR3 DNA sequence: TGCGCCAGCAGCCAAGGGATAGGGACCATGAACACTGAAGCTTTCTTT. It translates to CASSQGIGTMNTEAFF.

In its sample, this clonotype was seen many times. The chain recombines TRBV20-1 with TRBJ1-1; D perhaps matches TRBD1 (6 bases). V was pared by 1 base and J by 1 base, with 16 bases between. Germline loops: CDR1 DFQATT, CDR2 SNEGSKA (reference sequence). The length of the CDR3 is 16 residues. CDR3 DNA: TGCAGTGCTAGAGGGCCCGGACAGACGAGGAACACTGAAGCTTTCTTT. It codes for CSARGPGQTRNTEAFF.

This chain uses TRBV29-1 with TRBJ2-2; TRBD2 agrees at 11 bases. V lost 5 bases to trimming and J lost 6 bases; unmatched junction nucleotides: 17. The CDR3 is 18 residues long. The germline gives CDR1 SQVTM, CDR2 ANQGSEA. DNA of the CDR3: TGCAGCGTTCAGGGGTTAGCGGGGGGGACAGGCCAGTCCGGGGAGCTGTTTTTT. This translates into CSVQGLAGGTGQSGELFF.

The chain recombines TRBV25-1 with TRBJ1-6; TRBD1 agrees at 12 bases. Germline values: CDR1 MGHDK, CDR2 SYGVNS. V trimming: 6 bases; J trimming: 7 bases; junction bases outside the gene matches: 10. The CDR3 loop spans 17 amino acids. This CDR3 reads CASSAEGQGAINSPLHF. The CDR3 bases are TGTGCCAGCAGCGCGGAGGGACAGGGGGCAATCAATTCACCCCTCCACTTT. Based on the CDR3 plus reference TRBV25-1 and TRBJ1-6, the full variable domain is EADIYQTPRYLVIGTGKKITLECSQTMGHDKMYWYQQDPGMELHLIHYSYGVNSTEKGDLSSESTVSRIRTEHFPLTLESARPSHTSQYLCASSAEGQGAINSPLHFGNGTRLTVT.

This clonotype has more than one count but fewer than ten. The J gene is TRBJ1-4, the V gene TRBV7-9, with TRBD1 matching 7 bases. Germline V gene sequence: CDR1 SEHNR, CDR2 FQNEAQ (reference sequence). The V segment lost 5 bases and the J segment 8 bases; nucleotides outside the gene matches: 8. The CDR3 extends over 14 amino acids. CDR3 amino acids: CASSQGGAREKLFF. CDR3 coding DNA: TGTGCCAGCAGCCAGGGGGGGGCGCGGGAAAAACTGTTTTTT.

The chain recombines TRBV29-1 with TRBJ2-5; 7 nucleotides match TRBD1. The trim removed 8 bases at V and 5 bases at J, leaving 8 bases unmatched. The CDR3 has 12 residues. CDR1 is SQVTM and CDR2 is ANQGSEA in the germline V gene. The CDR3 sequence is CSIDRVEETQYF. In DNA form, the CDR3 reads TGCAGCATCGACAGGGTTGAGGAGACCCAGTACTTC.